These T cell receptor beta chains were read from a single sample in a study of cytomegalovirus exposure and HLA in healthy donors. Some clones are missing from TCRdb's copy, which holds only in-frame ones; the method was immunoSEQ multiplex PCR. The sample comprises about 150,000 clones, approximately 70% of which are singletons, and 2.1% rests with the top ten. The sample taken for sequencing was PBMCs. The receptors were sampled from a woman aged 55 to 70 in good health and CMV-seropositive. CDR3s include the opening cysteine and the closing phenylalanine or tryptophan. A row's size may be missing; if present it is once, few, many or a size class.

j_call	clone_size	v_call	cdr3_aa
TRBJ2-4	.	TRBV5-1	CASSRWGDPAIQYF
TRBJ1-3	.	TRBV2	CASNMDRSSGNTIYF
TRBJ1-1	.	TRBV2	CASSELPGMNTEAFF
TRBJ2-1	.	TRBV28	CASSFVGGDNEQFF
TRBJ1-2	.	TRBV28	CASSLGRDRKYGYTF
TRBJ1-4	.	TRBV6-6	CASKETGTGEKLFF
TRBJ2-4	.	TRBV30	CAWSVRRQGAMVPKNIQYF
TRBJ2-1	once	TRBV19	CASSSAGVVYNEQFF
TRBJ1-2	.	TRBV18	CASSPVTGVNYGYTF
TRBJ2-7	few	TRBV5-1	CASSSSGTSEGEQYF
TRBJ1-6	.	TRBV7-3	CASSPGGDSSPLHF
TRBJ2-3	.	TRBV27	CASNRALTGRTDTQYF
TRBJ1-1	.	TRBV14	CASSPASGVTEAFF
TRBJ1-2	.	TRBV6-5	CASKLDTLDGYTF
TRBJ1-2	.	TRBV10-1	CASSVPTRGNYGYTF
TRBJ2-7	.	TRBV28	CASSLGGAIGEQYF
TRBJ2-5	.	TRBV18	CASSAGSGSQETQYF
TRBJ1-2	.	TRBV5-1	CASSLATGTGGAYGYTF
TRBJ2-2	.	TRBV5-1	CASSLSGRDTGELFF
TRBJ1-4	few	TRBV30	CAWKAGQGRNEKLFF
TRBJ2-3	.	TRBV5-4	CATTPGQNTDTQYF
TRBJ2-7	.	TRBV6-6	CASSYSSGTGVEQYF
TRBJ1-5	.	TRBV28	CASITGGTGSFGGNQPQHF
TRBJ2-2	.	TRBV18	CASSTGLAGAGTGELFF
TRBJ1-5	.	TRBV15	CATSRDLTGGQPQHF
TRBJ2-1	.	TRBV11-3	CASSSRQTHEQFF
TRBJ2-2	.	TRBV5-6	CASSPGTTTGELFF
TRBJ2-5	.	TRBV5-1	CASSLSQEGETQYF
TRBJ2-6	once	TRBV28	CASSLGQASGANVLTF
TRBJ1-5	.	TRBV5-1	CASSLRTGGEPQHF
TRBJ2-7	.	TRBV30	CAWGRVGKGSYEQYF
TRBJ2-7	.	TRBV15	CATSRDLAVTYEQYF
TRBJ2-2	.	TRBV6-5	CASRDSTGELFF